This T cell receptor (beta chain) was identified in a study of cytomegalovirus exposure and HLA in healthy donors. Turning to the study itself: The 120 validation repertoires used the same platform as the 650 to 850 first-cohort repertoires (as reported by a later analysis). Regarding the study as a whole: Cytomegalovirus status was reportedly diagnosed by the classifier with high specificity and sensitivity. The listing of roughly 160 TCR beta chains classed them as cytomegalovirus-associated.

This clone has more than one count but fewer than ten. The target antigen is unknown. Sequencing used immunoSEQ multiplex PCR; TCRdb keeps in-frame clones, though not all of them. The profile shows tens of thousands of clones, roughly 92% of them singletons. The sequence derives from a man aged 18-30 years in good health and CMV-seronegative. Sequenced sample: PBMCs.

This CDR3 is CASSPLTGGTEAFF. For the CDR3, the DNA is TGCGCCAGCAGCCCGTTAACAGGGGGGACTGAAGCTTTCTTT. The V and J genes are TRBV4-1 and TRBJ1-1; 8 bases fit TRBD1. The CDR3 runs to 14 residues. V gave up 4 bases and J gave up 5 bases; unmatched junction bases: 6. Per the germline V gene, CDR1 is MGHRA and CDR2 is YSYEKL.